Included here is one T cell receptor beta chain sequence, with context. Its target is unknown. With a much larger clone just one base away, this may be a read error. These data originate in a study of T cell repertoires in cytomegalovirus infection. Across the study: CMV infection together with matching HLA type was indicated by public TCR beta signatures. Study results and limitations: HLA-C-restricted CMV clonotypes gave the most frequent clonotype in two of eight donors.

TCRdb ran MiXCR on the reads and lists one entry per CDR3 protein. The table records a few hundred thousand distinct CDR3 sequences, approximately 26% of them present only once. The sequence came from a human donor in good health (CMV status not recorded). Some clones in this sample may be carry-over from other donors' samples. Material: PBMCs.

CDR3 nucleotides: TGTGTCAGCAGTAGAACTAGCGTCCTAGACACCGGGGAGCTGTTTTTT. This sequence encodes CVSSRTSVLDTGELFF. The chain has TRBV7-2 and TRBJ2-2; 7 bases map to TRBD2. The length of the CDR3 is 16 residues. CDR1 is SGHTA, CDR2 FQGNSA, per germline.